Described below is a single T cell receptor (beta chain) sequence and its context. The data stem from a study of OX40 agonist ivuxolimab in advanced cancers. Overall study context: An agonistic human IgG2 monoclonal antibody against OX40 (CD134) was given. Treatment received earlier with anti-PD-1, anti-PD-L1 or anti-CTLA-4 agents was allowed, and more than 35% had some. The dose-escalation group included hepatocellular carcinoma, melanoma, renal cell carcinoma and head and neck cancer.

Patients with autoimmune history or systemic immunosuppression were excluded. Some clones are missing from TCRdb's copy, which holds only in-frame ones; the method was immunoSEQ multiplex PCR. The data contain tens of thousands of clones, about 87% of them singletons. The CDR3 length is 15 residues. The V end was cut by 0 bases, the J end by 4 bases, with 12 bases between. From germline, CDR1 is MNHNS and CDR2 SASEGT. The rearrangement links TRBV6-1 to TRBJ1-2, with D possibly matching TRBD1 (5 bases). The receptor comes from an adult with an advanced solid tumor such as melanoma, head and neck, liver or kidney cancer. The specimen was CD4+ or CD8+ T cells sorted from blood, collected in a trial of the OX40 agonist ivuxolimab. CDR3 in amino acids: CASSEAGGVGYGYTF. CDR3 nucleotide sequence: TGTGCCAGCAGTGAAGCAGGAGGGGTGGGCTATGGCTACACCTTC.